This passage covers 18 T cell receptor beta chains from one sample sequenced in a study of cytotoxic CD8 clonotypes in ibrutinib-treated CLL. Here immunoSEQ multiplex PCR was the method, and the copy in TCRdb shows in-frame clones only, minus some. Of roughly 200,000 clones listed, roughly 73% were seen once; the top ten hold approximately 10%. The specimen comprised PBMCs, sampled after 12 months of ibrutinib treatment. The receptors originated from a human donor with chronic lymphocytic leukemia.

This rearrangement joins TRBV2 to TRBJ1-1, with TRBD1 identical over 9 bases. CDR1 and CDR2 (germline): SNHLY, FYNNEI. Trimming cost V 8 bases and J 3 bases; bases outside gene matches: 7. This CDR3 is built from 14 residues. For the CDR3, the DNA is TGTGCCAGCCGTAGCGGACAGGGGTACACTGAAGCTTTCTTT. Residues: CASRSGQGYTEAFF.

J is TRBJ2-7 and V is TRBV5-5; no firm D call. CDR3 length: 11 amino acids. Per the germline V gene, CDR1 is SGHKS and CDR2 is YYEKEE (reference sequence). Trimming took 4 bases from V and 7 from J, leaving 9 bases between them. CDR3 coding DNA: TGTGCCAGCAGCCAAAATAGGGAGCAGTACTTC. Residues: CASSQNREQYF.

The rearrangement uses TRBV19 and TRBJ2-7; 9 bases map to TRBD1. V lost 8 bases and J lost 3; bases outside the gene matches: 8. Germline V gene data show CDR1 as LNHDA and CDR2 as SQIVND (reference sequence). The CDR3 has 14 residues. CDR3 DNA sequence: TGTGCCAGTCAGCCGGGACAGGGTATCTACGAGCAGTACTTC. Translated: CASQPGQGIYEQYF.

The chain is built from TRBV4-1 and TRBJ2-7, with D possibly called TRBD1 or TRBD2 (5 bases each). The CDR3 consists of 15 residues. CDR1 is MGHRA, CDR2 YSYEKL, per germline. With 4 bases removed from V and 3 bases from J, the gap between germline ends came to 16 bases. The CDR3 spells CASSPRGTGSYEQYF. DNA of the CDR3: TGCGCCAGCAGCCCAAGGGGCACGGGGAGCTACGAGCAGTACTTC.

The chain has TRBV19 and TRBJ2-1; 9 nucleotides align to TRBD2. Looked up from germline, CDR1 is LNHDA and CDR2 is SQIVND (reference sequence). The junction had 8 bases not matched to a gene; V was cut back by 4 bases and J by 4 bases. CDR3 length: 16 amino acids. CDR3 nucleotide sequence: TGTGCCAGTAGTAAGGGCGGGAGGGCTCTATACAATGAGCAGTTCTTC. Translated: CASSKGGRALYNEQFF.

This sequence joins TRBV11-3 and TRBJ2-1; tentatively, D is TRBD2 (6 bases). The CDR3 covers 16 residues. The ends were cut back, 0 bases at V and 5 bases at J, with 14 bases in the middle. From germline, CDR1 is SGHNT and CDR2 YENEEA. This CDR3 reads CASSLDAGRGHNEQFF. The CDR3 DNA reads TGTGCCAGCAGCTTAGATGCCGGGAGAGGCCACAATGAGCAGTTCTTC.

This clone was seen a handful of times. V gene TRBV7-9 combines with J gene TRBJ1-6; 7 nucleotides agree with TRBD1. The J segment lost 14 bases and the V segment lost 4 bases, leaving 17 bases of the junction unmatched. The CDR3 has 16 amino acids. From germline, CDR1 is SEHNR and CDR2 FQNEAQ (reference sequence). The CDR3, as DNA: TGTGCCAGCAGCTCTCAAGGGACAGCGGCGTCGTTCGCCCTCCACTTT. It yields the protein CASSSQGTAASFALHF. Filled out from reference TRBV7-9 and TRBJ1-6, the complete variable domain reads DTGVSQNPRHKITKRGQNVTFRCDPISEHNRLYWYRQTLGQGPEFLTYFQNEAQLEKSRLLSDRFSAERPKGSFSTLEIQRTEQGDSAMYLCASSSQGTAASFALHFGNGTRLTVT.

The CDR3 DNA reads as TGTGCCAGCAGACGTTCAGGGGTGGTCTACGAGCAGTACTTC. Protein sequence: CASRRSGVVYEQYF. The chain joins TRBV27 to TRBJ2-7; TRBD1 is a possible D gene (6 bases). Trimming shortened V by 6 bases and J by 3 bases, and 15 bases separated the two germline ends. This CDR3 comprises 14 residues. CDR1 and CDR2 (germline): MNHEY, SMNVEV (reference sequence).

The V and J genes are TRBV6-5 and TRBJ1-2, with unresolved D. CDR3 length: 13 residues. Germline V gene lookup returns CDR1 MNHEY and CDR2 SVGAGI. Trimming removed 2 bases from V and 2 bases from J, with 6 bases in between. The CDR3 region has the DNA TGTGCCAGCAGTTACGTCAGAAACTATGGCTACACCTTC. Translated: CASSYVRNYGYTF.

CDR3 protein: CASSQASGLAGAISTGELFF. CDR3 coding DNA: TGCGCCAGCAGCCAAGCCTCGGGACTAGCGGGAGCTATAAGTACCGGGGAGCTGTTTTTT. The V gene is TRBV4-1, the J gene TRBJ2-2; 14 bases are a match to TRBD2. CDR3 length: 20 residues. V lost 1 base and J lost 5; bases outside the gene matches: 12. Looked up from germline, CDR1 is MGHRA and CDR2 is YSYEKL.

The chain recombines TRBV27 with TRBJ2-1; 7 bases fit TRBD2. Germline V gene lookup returns CDR1 MNHEY and CDR2 SMNVEV (reference sequence). This CDR3 contains 17 residues. V was clipped by 5 bases and J by 0 bases; unmatched bases: 10. The CDR3 is CASSIQSAGDSYNEQFF. CDR3 DNA: TGTGCCAGCAGTATCCAATCCGCGGGAGACTCCTACAATGAGCAGTTCTTC.

The CDR3 DNA follows: TGTGCCAGCAGCCCAACCTCCGGGGGGGTCGAGCCCCAGCATTTT. It encodes CASSPTSGGVEPQHF. This rearrangement joins TRBV4-2 to TRBJ1-5; tentatively, D is TRBD1 (5 bases). This CDR3 has 15 amino acids. V lost 4 bases and J 8 bases, leaving 18 bases between the germline ends. Germline CDR1 and CDR2: LGHNA and YNFKEQ.

The J gene is TRBJ2-5, the V gene TRBV5-1, with 11 bases identical to TRBD2. The germline V gene encodes CDR1 SGHRS and CDR2 YFSETQ. V was pared by 0 bases and J by 4 bases, with 5 bases of the junction left unmatched. This CDR3 comprises 16 residues. The CDR3 bases are TGCGCCAGCAGCTTGGGGCGACTAGCGGGAACAGAGACCCAGTACTTC. It specifies CASSLGRLAGTETQYF.

There are a few counts of this clone. The chain has TRBV7-9 and TRBJ2-1; 7 bases are a match to TRBD1. Germline loops: CDR1 SEHNR, CDR2 FQNEAQ (reference sequence). The CDR3 has 14 amino acids. V trimming: 5 bases; J trimming: 5 bases; junction bases outside the gene matches: 6. CDR3 amino acids: CASSAPGQHNEQFF. Here the CDR3 DNA reads TGTGCCAGCAGCGCTCCGGGACAGCACAATGAGCAGTTCTTC.

This rearrangement joins TRBV6-1 to TRBJ1-4, with D possibly being TRBD1 (5 bases). The ends were cut back, 6 bases at V and 4 bases at J, with 15 bases in the middle. The CDR3 loop spans 15 amino acids. Germline V gene data show CDR1 as MNHNS and CDR2 as SASEGT. CDR3 DNA: TGTGCCAGCAGCCTAGTGTCCGGGGGTAATGAAAAACTGTTTTTT. Protein: CASSLVSGGNEKLFF.

The rearrangement links TRBV5-6 to TRBJ2-7; 8 nucleotides line up with TRBD2. Germline trimming cut 3 bases from V and 7 bases from J; bases unmatched to any gene: 9. The CDR3 sequence is 14 residues long. The germline gives CDR1 SGHDT, CDR2 YYEEEE. The CDR3 nucleotides read TGTGCCAGCAGCTCCGGGACTAGGGGGTGGGAGCAGTACTTC. Its protein is CASSSGTRGWEQYF.

Remarks on this clone: Different DNA sequences within this sample yield the same CDR3. The chain uses TRBV18 and TRBJ2-5; D possibly corresponds to TRBD2 (5 bases). Trimming shortened V by 0 bases and J by 5 bases, and 10 bases separated the two germline ends. CDR1 and CDR2 (germline): KGHSH, LQKENI. The CDR3 spans 14 residues. Here the CDR3 DNA reads TGTGCCAGCTCACCACCTTCGGGAATGGAGACCCAGTACTTC. Protein sequence: CASSPPSGMETQYF.

A single count supports this clone. CDR3 sequence: CASSNPGTTPADEQYF. DNA for the CDR3: TGCGCCAGCAGCAACCCCGGGACTACTCCAGCCGACGAGCAGTACTTC. This chain connects TRBV5-1 to TRBJ2-7; TRBD2 matches 7 bases. CDR3 length equals 16 residues. V trimming: 4 bases; J trimming: 5 bases; junction bases outside the gene matches: 15. The V gene's germline CDR1 is SGHRS and CDR2 YFSETQ.